This TCR beta chain derives from a study of spatial heterogeneity in lung cancer. With regard to this clonotype: Its specificity is unknown.

Trimming stripped 6 bases from V and 2 bases from J, with 15 bases between. CDR1 is SGHRS, CDR2 YFSETQ, per germline. CDR3 length: 14 amino acids. The time point is: sample taken at primary tumor resection. In each case, whole RNA from tumor, nontumor lung or frozen PBMC was sequenced unsorted. Single TCR cDNA molecules each had their own unique molecular identifier. TCRdb passed the 5' RACE reads through MiXCR, listing each CDR3 protein once. The data contain tens of thousands of distinct CDR3 sequences, approximately 12% of them singletons. Study-level results: Ubiquitous expanded tumor TCRs surfaced in blood more at resection than they did at follow-up.

The source of this sequence is a male donor with early-stage non-small cell lung cancer. The chain combines TRBV5-1 with TRBJ2-7; D is possibly TRBD1 (6 bases). The source material was PBMCs, sampled at surgery. CDR3: CASTTEGGPYEQYF. The CDR3, as DNA: TGCGCCAGCACCACGGAAGGGGGTCCCTACGAGCAGTACTTC.